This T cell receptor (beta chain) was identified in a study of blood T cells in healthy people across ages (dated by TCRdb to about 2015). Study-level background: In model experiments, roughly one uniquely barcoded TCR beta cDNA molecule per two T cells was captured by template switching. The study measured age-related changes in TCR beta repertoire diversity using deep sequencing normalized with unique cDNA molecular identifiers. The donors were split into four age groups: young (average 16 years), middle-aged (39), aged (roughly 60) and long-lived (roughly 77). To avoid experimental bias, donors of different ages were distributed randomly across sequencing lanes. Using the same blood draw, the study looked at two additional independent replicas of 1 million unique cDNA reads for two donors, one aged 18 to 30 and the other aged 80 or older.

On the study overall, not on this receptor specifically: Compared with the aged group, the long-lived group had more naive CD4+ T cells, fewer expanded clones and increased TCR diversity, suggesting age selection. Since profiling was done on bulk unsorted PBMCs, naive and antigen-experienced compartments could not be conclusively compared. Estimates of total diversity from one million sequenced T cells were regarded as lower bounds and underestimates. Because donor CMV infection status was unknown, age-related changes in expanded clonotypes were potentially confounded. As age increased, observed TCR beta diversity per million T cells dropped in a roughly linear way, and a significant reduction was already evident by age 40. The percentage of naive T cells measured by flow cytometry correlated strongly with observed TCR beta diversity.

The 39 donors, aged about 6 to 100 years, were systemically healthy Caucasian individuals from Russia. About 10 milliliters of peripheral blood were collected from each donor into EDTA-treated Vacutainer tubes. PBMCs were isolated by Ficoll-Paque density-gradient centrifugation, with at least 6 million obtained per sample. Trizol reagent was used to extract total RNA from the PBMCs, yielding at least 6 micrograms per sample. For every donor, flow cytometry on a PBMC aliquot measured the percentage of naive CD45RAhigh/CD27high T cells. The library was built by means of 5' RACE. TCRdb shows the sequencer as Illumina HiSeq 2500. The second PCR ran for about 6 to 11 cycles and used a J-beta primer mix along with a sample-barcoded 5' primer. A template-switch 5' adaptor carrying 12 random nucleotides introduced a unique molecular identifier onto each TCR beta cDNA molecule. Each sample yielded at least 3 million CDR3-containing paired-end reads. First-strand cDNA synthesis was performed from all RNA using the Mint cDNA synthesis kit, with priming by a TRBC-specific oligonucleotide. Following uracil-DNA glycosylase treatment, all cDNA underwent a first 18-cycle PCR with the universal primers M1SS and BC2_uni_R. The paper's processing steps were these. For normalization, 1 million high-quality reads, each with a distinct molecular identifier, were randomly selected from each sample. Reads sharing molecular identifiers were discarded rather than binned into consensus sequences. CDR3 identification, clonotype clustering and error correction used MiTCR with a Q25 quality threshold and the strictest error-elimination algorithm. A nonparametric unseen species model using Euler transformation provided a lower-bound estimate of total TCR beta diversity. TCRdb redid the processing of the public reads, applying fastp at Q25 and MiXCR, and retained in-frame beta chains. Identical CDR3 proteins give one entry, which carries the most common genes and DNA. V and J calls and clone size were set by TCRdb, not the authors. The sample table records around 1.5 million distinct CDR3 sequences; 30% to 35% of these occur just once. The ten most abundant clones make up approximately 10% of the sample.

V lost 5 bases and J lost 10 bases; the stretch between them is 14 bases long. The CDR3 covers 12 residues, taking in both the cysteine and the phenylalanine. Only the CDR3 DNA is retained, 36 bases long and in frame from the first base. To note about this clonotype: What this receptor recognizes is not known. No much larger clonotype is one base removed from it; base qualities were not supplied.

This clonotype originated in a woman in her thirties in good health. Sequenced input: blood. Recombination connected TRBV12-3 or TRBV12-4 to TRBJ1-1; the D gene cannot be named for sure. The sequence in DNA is TGTGCCAGCAGTCCAGATCCCCGCAGAGCTTTCTTT. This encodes CASSPDPRRAFF.